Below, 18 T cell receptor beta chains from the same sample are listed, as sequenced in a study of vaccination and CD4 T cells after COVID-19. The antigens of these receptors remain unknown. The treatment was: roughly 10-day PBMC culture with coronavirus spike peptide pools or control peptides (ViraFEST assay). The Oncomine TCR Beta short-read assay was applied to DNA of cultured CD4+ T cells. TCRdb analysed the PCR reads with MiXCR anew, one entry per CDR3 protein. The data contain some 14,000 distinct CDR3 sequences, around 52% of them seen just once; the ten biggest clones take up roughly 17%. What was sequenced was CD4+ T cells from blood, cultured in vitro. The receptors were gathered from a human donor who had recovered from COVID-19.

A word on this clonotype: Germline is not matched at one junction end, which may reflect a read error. The CDR3, as DNA: TGTGCCAGCAGCGACTCGAGTAGCACCGGGGAGCTGTTTTTT. The encoded protein is CASSDSSSTGELFF. This chain links TRBV6-4 with TRBJ2-2; D is undetermined. This CDR3 contains 14 residues. CDR1 and CDR2 (germline): MRHNA, SNTAGT.

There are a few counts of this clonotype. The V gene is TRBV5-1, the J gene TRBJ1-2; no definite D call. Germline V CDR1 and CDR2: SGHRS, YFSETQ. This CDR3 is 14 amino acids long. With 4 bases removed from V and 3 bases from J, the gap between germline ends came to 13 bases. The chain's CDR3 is CASSGGFADYGYTF. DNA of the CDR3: TGCGCCAGCAGCGGTGGATTTGCGGACTATGGCTACACCTTC.

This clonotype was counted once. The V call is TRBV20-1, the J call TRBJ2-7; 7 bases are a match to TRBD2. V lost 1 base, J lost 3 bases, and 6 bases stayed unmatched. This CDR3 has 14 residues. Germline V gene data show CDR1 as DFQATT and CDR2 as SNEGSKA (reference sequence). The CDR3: CSARVGSGRYEQYF. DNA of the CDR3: TGCAGTGCTAGAGTTGGTAGCGGGCGCTACGAGCAGTACTTC.

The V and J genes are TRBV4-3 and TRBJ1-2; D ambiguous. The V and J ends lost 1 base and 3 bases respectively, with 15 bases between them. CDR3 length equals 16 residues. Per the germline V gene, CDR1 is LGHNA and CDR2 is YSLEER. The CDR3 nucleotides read TGCGCCAGCAGCCAAGGGGTAGGGCCCCCGGACTATGGCTACACCTTC. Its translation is CASSQGVGPPDYGYTF.

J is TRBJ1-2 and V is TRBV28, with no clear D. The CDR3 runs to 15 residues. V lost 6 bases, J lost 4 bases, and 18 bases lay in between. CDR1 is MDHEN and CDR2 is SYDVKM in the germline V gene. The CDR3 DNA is TGTGCCAGCAGCTTGACTACTTTTATCGGCTATGGCTACACCTTC. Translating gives CASSLTTFIGYGYTF.

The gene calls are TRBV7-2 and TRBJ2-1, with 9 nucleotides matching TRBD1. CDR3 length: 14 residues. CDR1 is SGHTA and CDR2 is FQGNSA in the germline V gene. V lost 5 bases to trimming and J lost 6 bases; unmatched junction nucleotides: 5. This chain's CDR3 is CASSLDRGLNEQFF. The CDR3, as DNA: TGTGCCAGCAGCCTGGACAGGGGACTCAATGAGCAGTTCTTC. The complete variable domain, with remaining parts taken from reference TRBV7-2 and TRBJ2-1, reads GAGVSQSPSNKVTEKGKDVELRCDPISGHTALYWYRQSLGQGLEFLIYFQGNSAPDKSGLPSDRFSAERTGGSVSTLTIQRTQQEDSAVYLCASSLDRGLNEQFFGPGTRLTVL.

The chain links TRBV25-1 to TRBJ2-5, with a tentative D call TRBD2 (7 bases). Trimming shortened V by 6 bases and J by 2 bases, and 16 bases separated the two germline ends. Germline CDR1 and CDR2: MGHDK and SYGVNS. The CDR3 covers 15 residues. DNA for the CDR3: TGTGCCAGCAGCCCCCGGGGGGCTGGGCAAGAGACCCAGTACTTC. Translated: CASSPRGAGQETQYF.

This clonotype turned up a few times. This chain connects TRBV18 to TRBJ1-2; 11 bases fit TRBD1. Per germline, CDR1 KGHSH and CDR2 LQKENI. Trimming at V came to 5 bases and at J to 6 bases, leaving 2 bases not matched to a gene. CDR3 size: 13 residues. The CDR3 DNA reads TGTGCCAGCTCATCGGGACAGGGGGATGGCTACACCTTC. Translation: CASSSGQGDGYTF.

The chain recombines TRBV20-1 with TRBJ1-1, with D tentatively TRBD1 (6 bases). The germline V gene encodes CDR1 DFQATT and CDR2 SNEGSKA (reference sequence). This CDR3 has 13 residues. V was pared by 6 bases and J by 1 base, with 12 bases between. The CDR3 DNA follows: TGCAGTGCCCGGAGGACAGAGAACACTGAAGCTTTCTTT. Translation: CSARRTENTEAFF.

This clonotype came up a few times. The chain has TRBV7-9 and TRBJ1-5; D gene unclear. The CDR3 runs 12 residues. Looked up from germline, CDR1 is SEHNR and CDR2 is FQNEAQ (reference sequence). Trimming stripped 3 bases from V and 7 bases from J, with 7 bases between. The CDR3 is CASSFSGQPQHF. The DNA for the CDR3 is TGTGCCAGCAGCTTTTCTGGGCAGCCCCAGCATTTT.

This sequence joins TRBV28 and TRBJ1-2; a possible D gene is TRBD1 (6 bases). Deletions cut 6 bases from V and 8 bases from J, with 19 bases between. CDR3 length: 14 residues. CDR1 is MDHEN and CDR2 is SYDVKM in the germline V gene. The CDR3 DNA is TGTGCCAGCAGACGGCGCTTACAGGGTAACGGCTACACCTTC. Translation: CASRRRLQGNGYTF.

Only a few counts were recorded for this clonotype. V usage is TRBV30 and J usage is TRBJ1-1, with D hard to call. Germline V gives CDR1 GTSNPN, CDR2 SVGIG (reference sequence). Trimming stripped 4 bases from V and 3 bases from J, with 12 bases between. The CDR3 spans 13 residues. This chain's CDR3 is CAWNPRGDTEAFF. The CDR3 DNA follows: TGTGCCTGGAACCCTCGGGGAGACACTGAAGCTTTCTTT.

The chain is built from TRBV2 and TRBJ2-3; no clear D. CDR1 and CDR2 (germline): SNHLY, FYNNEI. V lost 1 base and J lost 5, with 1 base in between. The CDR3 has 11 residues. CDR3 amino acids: CASSEEDTQYF. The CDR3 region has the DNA TGTGCCAGCAGTGAAGAAGATACGCAGTATTTT.

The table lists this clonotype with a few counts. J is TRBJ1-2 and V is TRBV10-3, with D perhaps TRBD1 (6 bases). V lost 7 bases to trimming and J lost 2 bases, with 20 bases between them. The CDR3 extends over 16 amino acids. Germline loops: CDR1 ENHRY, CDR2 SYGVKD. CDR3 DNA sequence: TGTGCCATCACCAGCGGGGGGCTCTCCCCAAACTATGGCTACACCTTC. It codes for CAITSGGLSPNYGYTF.

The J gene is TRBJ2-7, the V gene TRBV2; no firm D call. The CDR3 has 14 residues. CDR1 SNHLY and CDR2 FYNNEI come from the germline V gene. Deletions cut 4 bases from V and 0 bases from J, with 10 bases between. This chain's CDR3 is CASSVRSISYEQYF. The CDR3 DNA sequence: TGTGCCAGCAGTGTGAGGAGTATCTCCTACGAGCAGTACTTC.

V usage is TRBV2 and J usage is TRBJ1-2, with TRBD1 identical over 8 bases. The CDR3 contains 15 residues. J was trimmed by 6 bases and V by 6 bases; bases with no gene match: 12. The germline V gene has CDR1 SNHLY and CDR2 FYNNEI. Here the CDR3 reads CASSADRANGDGYTF. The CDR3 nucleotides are TGTGCCAGCAGCGCGGACAGGGCGAACGGAGATGGCTACACCTTC.

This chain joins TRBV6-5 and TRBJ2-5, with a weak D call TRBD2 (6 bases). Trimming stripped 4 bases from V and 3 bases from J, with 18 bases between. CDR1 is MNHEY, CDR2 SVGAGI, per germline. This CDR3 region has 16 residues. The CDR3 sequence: CASSSPLSGREETQYF. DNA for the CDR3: TGTGCCAGCAGTTCCCCCCTTTCCGGGAGAGAAGAGACCCAGTACTTC.

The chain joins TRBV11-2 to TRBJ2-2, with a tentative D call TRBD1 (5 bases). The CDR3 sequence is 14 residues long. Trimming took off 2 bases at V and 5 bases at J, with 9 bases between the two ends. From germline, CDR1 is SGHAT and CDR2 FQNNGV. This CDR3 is CASSLIRGTGELFF. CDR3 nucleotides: TGTGCCAGCAGCTTAATAAGGGGAACCGGGGAGCTGTTTTTT. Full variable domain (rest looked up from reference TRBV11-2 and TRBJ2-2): EAGVAQSPRYKIIEKRQSVAFWCNPISGHATLYWYQQILGQGPKLLIQFQNNGVVDDSQLPKDRFSAERLKGVDSTLKIQPAKLEDSAVYLCASSLIRGTGELFFGEGSRLTVL.